The T cell receptor (beta chain) described here comes from a study of cytomegalovirus exposure and HLA in healthy donors. From germline, CDR1 is SEHNR and CDR2 FQNEAQ (reference sequence). CDR3 size: 14 residues. V lost 5 bases to trimming and J lost 5 bases, with 15 bases between them. Amplification used 60 Vbeta primers and 13 Jbeta primers. TCRdb keeps only in-frame clones here, not all; method: immunoSEQ multiplex PCR. The sample has around 100,000 clones, 75% to 85% seen once. The clonotype was recovered from a young woman in good health and CMV-seropositive. This chain uses TRBV7-9 with TRBJ1-2, with D unresolved. What was sequenced was PBMCs. CDR3 amino acids: CASSPAAAEYGYTF. The CDR3 bases are TGTGCCAGCAGCCCAGCGGCAGCGGAATATGGCTACACCTTC.